The 28 T cell receptor beta chains listed next were all sequenced from one sample in a study of cytomegalovirus exposure and HLA in healthy donors. The primer mix had 60 Vbeta and 13 Jbeta primers. Assay: immunoSEQ multiplex PCR; the TCRdb copy retains only in-frame clones and omits some. The sample shows some 95,000 clones, approximately 80% of them seen only once. The sequenced material came from PBMCs. Source of these receptors: a woman aged 40 to 50 in good health and CMV-seropositive.

The chain is built from TRBV6-1 and TRBJ2-7; D remains ambiguous. The CDR3 covers 15 residues. Germline CDR1 is MNHNS and CDR2 is SASEGT. V lost 2 bases to trimming and J lost 2 bases, with 13 bases between them. CDR3 nucleotides: TGTGCCAGCAGTGAACTGGCAGGATCGACCTACGAGCAGTACTTC. Amino acids: CASSELAGSTYEQYF.

The genes are TRBV6-1 and TRBJ2-5; 9 bases align to TRBD1. V gave up 2 bases and J gave up 14 bases; unmatched junction bases: 6. The CDR3 has 12 residues. Germline CDR1 is MNHNS and CDR2 is SASEGT. DNA of the CDR3: TGTGCCAGCAGTGAAAAATGGGGACAGGGTTACTTC. It encodes CASSEKWGQGYF.

This chain links TRBV4-1 with TRBJ2-2; a possible D gene is TRBD1 (6 bases). This CDR3 comprises 17 residues. Trimming cost V 1 base and J 7 bases, with 19 bases left between them. Germline V lookup: CDR1 MGHRA, CDR2 YSYEKL. DNA of the CDR3: TGCGCCAGCAGCCAAGGTTTGGGGGCTCCATCGGGCGGGGAGCTGTTTTTT. Translation: CASSQGLGAPSGGELFF.

The CDR3 sequence: CATSRVTSGTWFF. The CDR3 nucleotides read TGTGCCACCAGCAGAGTAACCTCAGGGACTTGGTTCTTT. The chain links TRBV15 to TRBJ1-1, with D perhaps TRBD1 (5 bases). Per germline, CDR1 LNHNV and CDR2 YYDKDF (reference sequence). The CDR3 loop spans 13 amino acids. Trimming removed 1 base at V and 14 bases at J, with 17 bases between.

The rearrangement links TRBV7-9 to TRBJ1-3; no firm D call. This CDR3 is 16 amino acids long. With 3 bases removed from V and 7 bases from J, the gap between germline ends came to 19 bases. Looked up from germline, CDR1 is SEHNR and CDR2 is FQNEAQ (reference sequence). The CDR3 is CASSFDRDGRRNTIYF. The DNA for the CDR3 is TGTGCCAGCAGCTTTGATCGGGATGGACGAAGGAACACCATATATTTT.

V is TRBV11-2 and J is TRBJ1-1; 9 bases line up with TRBD1. With 3 bases clipped from V and 2 bases from J, the junction kept 4 bases outside the gene matches. Germline values: CDR1 SGHAT, CDR2 FQNNGV. This CDR3 region has 15 residues. CDR3 loop: CASSLRQGGNTEAFF. The CDR3 coding sequence is TGTGCCAGCAGCTTGCGACAGGGGGGTAACACTGAAGCTTTCTTT. Full variable domain (rest looked up from reference TRBV11-2 and TRBJ1-1): EAGVAQSPRYKIIEKRQSVAFWCNPISGHATLYWYQQILGQGPKLLIQFQNNGVVDDSQLPKDRFSAERLKGVDSTLKIQPAKLEDSAVYLCASSLRQGGNTEAFFGQGTRLTVV.

The chain recombines TRBV4-2 with TRBJ2-3, with D perhaps TRBD2 (5 bases). This CDR3 is built from 15 residues. V was shortened by 1 base and J by 4 bases, with 12 bases between the two germline ends. Germline values: CDR1 LGHNA, CDR2 YNFKEQ. CDR3 nucleotides: TGTGCCAGCAGCCAAGGTAGCGCTGGATCAGATACGCAGTATTTT. Its translation: CASSQGSAGSDTQYF.

J is TRBJ2-7 and V is TRBV7-9; D gene ambiguous. Per the germline V gene, CDR1 is SEHNR and CDR2 is FQNEAQ (reference sequence). Trimming took 8 bases from V and 6 from J, leaving 14 bases between them. This CDR3 has 12 amino acids. The CDR3 coding sequence is TGTGCCAGCGGTTATGAGCGAGTCGAGCAGTACTTC. This translates into CASGYERVEQYF.

In this sample, this clone turned up once. The chain is built from TRBV28 and TRBJ1-4, with TRBD1 matching over 7 bases. J lost 5 bases, V lost 3 bases, and 12 bases had no gene match. This CDR3 spans 17 amino acids. Germline V gene sequence: CDR1 MDHEN, CDR2 SYDVKM. In nucleotides, the CDR3 is TGTGCCAGCAGTTTTCCCGGGGGGGACAGACAGAATGAAAAACTGTTTTTT. Encoded protein: CASSFPGGDRQNEKLFF.

The J gene is TRBJ2-7, the V gene TRBV5-6; D unresolved. Germline CDR1 is SGHDT and CDR2 is YYEEEE. The ends were cut back, 1 base at V and 2 bases at J, with 13 bases in the middle. This CDR3 is 15 amino acids long. The CDR3 sequence: CASSLRSRIAYEQYF. The CDR3 bases are TGTGCCAGCAGCTTGAGGTCTAGGATTGCCTACGAGCAGTACTTC.

The chain combines TRBV9 with TRBJ2-1, with TRBD1 identical over 8 bases. V dropped 1 base and J dropped 0; count of bases not matched to a gene: 15. The CDR3 runs 20 residues. CDR1 SGDLS and CDR2 YYNGEE come from the germline V gene. CDR3: CASSVRAGTGIYSSYNEQFF. The CDR3 DNA reads as TGTGCCAGCAGCGTACGAGCCGGGACAGGAATTTATAGCTCCTACAATGAGCAGTTCTTC.

This chain links TRBV6-4 with TRBJ2-2; D is unresolved. This CDR3 has 13 amino acids. Germline CDR1 and CDR2: MRHNA and SNTAGT. V was pared by 6 bases and J by 3 bases, with 8 bases between. CDR3 coding DNA: TGTGCCAGCAGCGCGAAGTACACCGGGGAGCTGTTTTTT. This codes for CASSAKYTGELFF.

CDR3 amino acids: CASRALGQGNETQYF. In nucleotides, the CDR3 is TGTGCCAGCAGGGCTCTCGGACAGGGTAACGAGACCCAGTACTTC. This chain connects TRBV7-9 to TRBJ2-5, with TRBD1 identical over 8 bases. Unmatched junction bases numbered 11, after V lost 6 bases and J lost 5 bases. The CDR3 has 15 amino acids. Germline CDR1 and CDR2: SEHNR and FQNEAQ (reference sequence).

The CDR3 loop reads CASSQDELKYSGYTF. CDR3 bases: TGCGCCAGCAGCCAAGATGAACTCAAATACTCTGGCTACACCTTC. The V call is TRBV4-1, the J call TRBJ1-2; D is unclear. Trimming shortened V by 0 bases and J by 7 bases, and 15 bases separated the two germline ends. The CDR3 has 15 residues. In germline, CDR1 is MGHRA, CDR2 YSYEKL.

By sample share, this clone is medium-sized. This chain connects TRBV6-5 to TRBJ1-1; the D gene is possibly TRBD1 (5 bases). This CDR3 region has 14 residues. Germline V lookup: CDR1 MNHEY, CDR2 SVGAGI. V gave up 6 bases and J gave up 2 bases, with 13 bases separating them. The CDR3 nucleotides read TGTGCCAGCAGACAGCAGGGTATTAACACTGAAGCTTTCTTT. Amino acid sequence: CASRQQGINTEAFF.

V usage is TRBV7-9 and J usage is TRBJ1-4; 10 bases are a match to TRBD1. This CDR3 contains 19 residues. The V segment lost 5 bases and the J segment 4 bases; nucleotides outside the gene matches: 16. Per germline, CDR1 SEHNR and CDR2 FQNEAQ (reference sequence). Written as DNA, the CDR3 is TGTGCCAGCAGCGCCCGGGTGGGGACAGGGGCGGTAGTTAATGAAAAACTGTTTTTT. This translates into CASSARVGTGAVVNEKLFF.

The chain employs TRBV7-9 and TRBJ1-2, with a weak D call TRBD1 (5 bases). The CDR3 covers 12 residues. Trimming removed 2 bases from V and 7 bases from J, with 8 bases in between. Germline assignment: CDR1 SEHNR and CDR2 FQNEAQ (reference sequence). The CDR3 DNA sequence: TGTGCCAGCAGCTTAATCAGGGCTGGCTACACCTTC. Its protein product is CASSLIRAGYTF.

The CDR3 reads CASSFYSNNTIYF. CDR3 DNA sequence: TGTGCCAGCAGTTTCTATAGTAATAACACCATATATTTT. V and J are TRBV27 and TRBJ1-3; D call uncertain. Trimming pared 3 bases from V and 7 bases from J, leaving 10 bases between. The CDR3 is 13 residues long. CDR1 is MNHEY and CDR2 is SMNVEV in the germline V gene (reference sequence).

The chain joins TRBV10-3 to TRBJ1-5; 7 bases match TRBD1. This CDR3 is 14 amino acids long. Germline loops: CDR1 ENHRY, CDR2 SYGVKD. Trimming cost V 2 bases and J 3 bases; bases outside gene matches: 1. This chain's CDR3 is CAISETGDNQPQHF. The CDR3 DNA reads TGTGCCATCAGTGAGACAGGGGACAATCAGCCCCAGCATTTT.

CDR3 DNA sequence: TGTGCCAGCAGTCGTGACACCTACAATGAGCAGTTCTTC. It yields the protein CASSRDTYNEQFF. The chain links TRBV6-5 to TRBJ2-1; D remains ambiguous. Trimming left V 5 bases short and J 2 bases short, with 7 bases between. Germline V gene lookup returns CDR1 MNHEY and CDR2 SVGAGI. The CDR3 spans 13 residues.

Concerning this clone itself: An end of the junction does not agree with germline; a read error may underlie this. The genes are TRBV7-9 and TRBJ2-7; D is perhaps TRBD2 (6 bases). In germline, CDR1 is SEHNR, CDR2 FQNEAQ (reference sequence). The CDR3 extends over 11 amino acids. The chain's CDR3 is CASSLVVGRNF. CDR3 DNA: TGTGCCAGCAGCTTAGTGGTAGGGAGGAACTTC.

The chain couples TRBV27 to TRBJ2-4; TRBD1 matches at 7 bases. This CDR3 has 14 residues. Germline CDR1 and CDR2: MNHEY and SMNVEV (reference sequence). J was trimmed by 2 bases and V by 6 bases; bases with no gene match: 4. DNA of the CDR3: TGTGCCAGCAGCTACAGGGGTTCCAAAAACATTCAGTACTTC. Its translation is CASSYRGSKNIQYF.

The chain has TRBV7-3 and TRBJ1-1; 7 bases fit TRBD1. Germline V gives CDR1 SGHTA, CDR2 FQGTGA. The junction had 4 bases not matched to a gene; V was cut back by 2 bases and J by 4 bases. There are 14 residues in the CDR3. The CDR3 region is CASSLGGGGTEAFF. DNA for the CDR3: TGTGCCAGCAGCTTAGGAGGGGGCGGCACTGAAGCTTTCTTT.

This clone was observed a handful of times. J is TRBJ1-2 and V is TRBV13; 8 nucleotides line up with TRBD1. The J segment lost 7 bases and the V segment lost 2 bases, leaving 3 bases of the junction unmatched. In germline, CDR1 is PRHDT, CDR2 FYEKMQ (reference sequence). The CDR3 is 13 amino acids. In DNA form, the CDR3 reads TGTGCCAGCAGCTTAATAACAGGGGGTGGCTACACCTTC. It translates to CASSLITGGGYTF.

This sequence joins TRBV6-5 and TRBJ2-5; 9 positions agree with TRBD2. The J call could be wrong; TRBJ2-7 is a better fit for the DNA end. CDR1 and CDR2 from the germline V gene are MNHEY and SVGAGI. This CDR3 comprises 15 residues. CDR3: CASSYSAGGDYEQYF. Here the CDR3 DNA reads TGTGCCAGCAGTTACTCGGCGGGAGGGGATTACGAGCAGTACTTC.

The chain links TRBV15 to TRBJ2-1; 7 nucleotides match TRBD1. V shed 3 bases and J 1 base; nucleotides not matched to a gene: 9. Germline CDR1 LNHNV, CDR2 YYDKDF (reference sequence). There are 17 residues in the CDR3. The CDR3 DNA is TGTGCCACCAGCAGGGGGACAGCCACTCTATCCTACAATGAGCAGTTCTTC. Translating it yields CATSRGTATLSYNEQFF.

This clone was picked up a small number of times. This chain joins TRBV10-1 and TRBJ2-1; D possibly corresponds to TRBD2 (6 bases). V was shortened by 0 bases and J by 0 bases, with 9 bases between the two germline ends. Looked up from germline, CDR1 is WNHNN and CDR2 is SYGVQD (reference sequence). The CDR3 runs 16 residues. In DNA form, the CDR3 reads TGCGCCAGCAGTGAGTCGGCTAGCGACTCCTACAATGAGCAGTTCTTC. This sequence encodes CASSESASDSYNEQFF.

The chain has TRBV5-1 and TRBJ2-1; 8 bases are shared with TRBD2. The CDR3 is 16 residues long. The V and J ends lost 5 bases and 8 bases, in that order; junction bases with no gene match: 15. Germline V CDR1 and CDR2: SGHRS, YFSETQ. Here the CDR3 reads CASSFLQAGDLDEQFF. DNA of the CDR3: TGCGCCAGCAGTTTTTTACAAGCGGGAGATTTGGATGAGCAGTTCTTC.